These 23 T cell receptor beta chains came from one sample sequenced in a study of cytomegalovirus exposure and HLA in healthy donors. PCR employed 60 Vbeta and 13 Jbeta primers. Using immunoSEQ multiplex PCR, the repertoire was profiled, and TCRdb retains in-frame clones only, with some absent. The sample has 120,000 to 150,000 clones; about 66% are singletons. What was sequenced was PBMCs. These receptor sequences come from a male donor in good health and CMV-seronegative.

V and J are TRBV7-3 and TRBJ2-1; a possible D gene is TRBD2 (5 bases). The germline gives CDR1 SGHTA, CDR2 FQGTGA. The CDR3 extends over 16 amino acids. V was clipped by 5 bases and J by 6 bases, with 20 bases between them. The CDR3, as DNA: TGTGCCAGCAGCCCACCACCCGGGAACAGAGGCAATGAGCAGTTCTTC. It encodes CASSPPPGNRGNEQFF.

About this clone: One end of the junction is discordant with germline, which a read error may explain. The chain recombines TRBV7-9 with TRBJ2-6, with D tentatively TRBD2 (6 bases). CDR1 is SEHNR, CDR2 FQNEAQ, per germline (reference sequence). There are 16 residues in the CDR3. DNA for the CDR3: TGTTCCAGCAGCTTAGGGACTCTCTCTGGGGCCAACGTCCTGACTTTC. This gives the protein CSSSLGTLSGANVLTF.

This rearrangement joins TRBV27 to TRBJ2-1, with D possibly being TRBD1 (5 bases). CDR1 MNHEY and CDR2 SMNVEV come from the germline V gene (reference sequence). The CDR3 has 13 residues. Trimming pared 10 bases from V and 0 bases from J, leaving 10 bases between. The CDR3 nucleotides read TGTGCCACGCACAGGTACTCCTACAATGAGCAGTTCTTC. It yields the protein CATHRYSYNEQFF.

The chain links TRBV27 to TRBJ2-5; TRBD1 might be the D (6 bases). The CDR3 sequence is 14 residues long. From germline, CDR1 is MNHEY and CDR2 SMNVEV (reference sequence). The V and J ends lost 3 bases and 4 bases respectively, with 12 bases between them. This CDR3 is CASSLWGQGETQYF. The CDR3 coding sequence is TGTGCCAGCAGTTTGTGGGGGCAGGGAGAGACCCAGTACTTC.

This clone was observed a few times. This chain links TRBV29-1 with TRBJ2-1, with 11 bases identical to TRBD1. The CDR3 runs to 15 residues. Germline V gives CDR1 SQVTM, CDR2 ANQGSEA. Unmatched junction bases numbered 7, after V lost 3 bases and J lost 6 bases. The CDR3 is CSVEQWGTGGNEQFF. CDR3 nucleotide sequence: TGCAGCGTTGAGCAGTGGGGGACAGGGGGCAATGAGCAGTTCTTC.

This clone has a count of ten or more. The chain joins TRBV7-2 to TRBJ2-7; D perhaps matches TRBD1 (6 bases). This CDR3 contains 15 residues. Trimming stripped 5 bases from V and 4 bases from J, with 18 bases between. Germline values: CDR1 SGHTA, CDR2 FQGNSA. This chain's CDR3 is CASSGRQVPNYEQYF. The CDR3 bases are TGTGCCAGCAGCGGTAGACAGGTCCCCAATTACGAGCAGTACTTC.

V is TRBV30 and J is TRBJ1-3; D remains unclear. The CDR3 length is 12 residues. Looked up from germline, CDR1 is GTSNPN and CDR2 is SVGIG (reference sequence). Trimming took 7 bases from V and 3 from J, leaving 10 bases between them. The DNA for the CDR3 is TGTGCCTCGGGAGGGTTTGGAAACACCATATATTTT. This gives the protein CASGGFGNTIYF.

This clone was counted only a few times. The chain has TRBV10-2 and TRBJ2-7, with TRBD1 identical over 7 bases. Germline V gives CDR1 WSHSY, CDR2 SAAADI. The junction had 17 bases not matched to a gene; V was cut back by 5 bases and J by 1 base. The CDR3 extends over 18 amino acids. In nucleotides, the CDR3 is TGCGCCAGCAGTACCCCGACCGATTTACAGGGGTTTTCCTACGAGCAGTACTTC. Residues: CASSTPTDLQGFSYEQYF.

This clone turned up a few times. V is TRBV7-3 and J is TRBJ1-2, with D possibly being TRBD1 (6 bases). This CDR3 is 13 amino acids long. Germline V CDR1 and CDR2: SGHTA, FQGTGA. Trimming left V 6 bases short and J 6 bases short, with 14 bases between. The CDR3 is CASSPTGTHGYTF. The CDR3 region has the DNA TGTGCCAGCAGTCCAACAGGGACCCATGGCTACACCTTC.

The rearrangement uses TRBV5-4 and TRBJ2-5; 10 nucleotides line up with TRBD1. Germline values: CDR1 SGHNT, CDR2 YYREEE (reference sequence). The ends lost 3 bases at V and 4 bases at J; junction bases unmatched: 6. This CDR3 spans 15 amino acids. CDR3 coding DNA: TGTGCCAGCAGCTCCGGACAGGGGGATCGAGAGACCCAGTACTTC. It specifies CASSSGQGDRETQYF. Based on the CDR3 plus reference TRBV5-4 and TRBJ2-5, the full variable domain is ETGVTQSPTHLIKTRGQQVTLRCSSQSGHNTVSWYQQALGQGPQFIFQYYREEENGRGNFPPRFSGLQFPNYSSELNVNALELDDSALYLCASSSGQGDRETQYFGPGTRLLVL.

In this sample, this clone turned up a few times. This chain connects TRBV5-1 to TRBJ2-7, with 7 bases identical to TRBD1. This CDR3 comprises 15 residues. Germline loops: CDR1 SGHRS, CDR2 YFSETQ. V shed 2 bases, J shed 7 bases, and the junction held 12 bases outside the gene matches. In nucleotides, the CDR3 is TGCGCCAGCAGCTTCCACGACAGGGAGACGGGGGAGCAGTACTTC. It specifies CASSFHDRETGEQYF.

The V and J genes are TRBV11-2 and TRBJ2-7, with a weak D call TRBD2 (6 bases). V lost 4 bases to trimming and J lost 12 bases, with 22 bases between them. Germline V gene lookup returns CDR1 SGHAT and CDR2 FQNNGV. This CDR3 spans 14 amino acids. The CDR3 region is CASSYTISAGTGYF. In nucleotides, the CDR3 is TGTGCCAGCAGCTACACTATTAGCGCGGGGACCGGGTACTTC.

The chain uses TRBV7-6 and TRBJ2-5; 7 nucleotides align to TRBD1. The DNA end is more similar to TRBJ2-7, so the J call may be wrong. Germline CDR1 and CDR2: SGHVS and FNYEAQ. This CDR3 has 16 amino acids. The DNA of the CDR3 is TGTGCCAGCAGCTTAGGAAGGGGGCGAAGCTCCTACGAGCAGTACTTC. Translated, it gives CASSLGRGRSSYEQYF.

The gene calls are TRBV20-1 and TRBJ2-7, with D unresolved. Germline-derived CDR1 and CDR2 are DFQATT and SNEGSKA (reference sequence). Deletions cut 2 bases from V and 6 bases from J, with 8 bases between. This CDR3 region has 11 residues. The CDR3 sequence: CSARLSGEQYF. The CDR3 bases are TGCAGTGCTAGACTCTCCGGCGAGCAGTACTTC.

CDR3 residues: CASSRGREETQYF. DNA for the CDR3: TGTGCCAGCAGCCGGGGTAGGGAAGAGACCCAGTACTTC. The chain joins TRBV6-5 to TRBJ2-5, with D perhaps TRBD2 (5 bases). The V gene lost 6 bases and the J gene lost 3 bases, with 11 bases spanning the gap. The CDR3 loop spans 13 amino acids. The germline CDR1 and CDR2 sequences are MNHEY and SVGAGI.

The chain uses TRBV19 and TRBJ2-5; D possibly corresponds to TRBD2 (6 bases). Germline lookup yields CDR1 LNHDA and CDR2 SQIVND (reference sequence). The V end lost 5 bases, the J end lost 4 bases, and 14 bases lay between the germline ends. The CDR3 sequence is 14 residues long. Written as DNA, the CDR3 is TGTGCCAGTAGTCCCTGGGGGGACGTAGAGACCCAGTACTTC. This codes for CASSPWGDVETQYF.

The DNA of the CDR3 is TGTGCCAGCAGTCCCTTAGGACAGCTCTATGGCTACACCTTC. Translation gives CASSPLGQLYGYTF. The chain couples TRBV6-5 to TRBJ1-2, with D possibly TRBD1 on 6 matching bases. Trimming removed 5 bases from V and 4 bases from J, with 14 bases in between. CDR3 length: 14 amino acids. In germline, CDR1 is MNHEY, CDR2 SVGAGI.

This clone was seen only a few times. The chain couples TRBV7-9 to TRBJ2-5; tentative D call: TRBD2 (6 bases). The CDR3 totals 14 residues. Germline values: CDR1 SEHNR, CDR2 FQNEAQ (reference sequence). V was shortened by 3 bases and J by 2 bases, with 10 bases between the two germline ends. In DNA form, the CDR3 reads TGTGCCAGCAGCTTCCGACGGGGGCAAGAGACCCAGTACTTC. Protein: CASSFRRGQETQYF.

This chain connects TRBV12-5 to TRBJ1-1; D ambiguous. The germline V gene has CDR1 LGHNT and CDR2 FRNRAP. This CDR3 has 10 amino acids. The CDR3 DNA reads TGTGCCCCCAAGAACACTGAAGCTTTCTTT. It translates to CAPKNTEAFF.

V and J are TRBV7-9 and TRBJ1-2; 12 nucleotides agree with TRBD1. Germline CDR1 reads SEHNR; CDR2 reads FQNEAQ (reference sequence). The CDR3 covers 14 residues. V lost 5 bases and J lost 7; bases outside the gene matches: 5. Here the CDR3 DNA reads TGTGCCAGCAGCCGGGGACAGGGGGCCGGTGGCTACACCTTC. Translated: CASSRGQGAGGYTF.

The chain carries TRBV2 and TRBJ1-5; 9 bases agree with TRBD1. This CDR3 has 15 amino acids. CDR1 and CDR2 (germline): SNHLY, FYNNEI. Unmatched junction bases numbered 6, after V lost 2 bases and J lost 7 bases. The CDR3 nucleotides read TGTGCCAGCAGTGAAACAGGGGGCCGTTCGCAGCCCCAGCATTTT. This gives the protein CASSETGGRSQPQHF. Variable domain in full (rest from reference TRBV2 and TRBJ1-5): EPEVTQTPSHQVTQMGQEVILRCVPISNHLYFYWYRQILGQKVEFLVSFYNNEISEKSEIFDDQFSVERPDGSNFTLKIRSTKLEDSAMYFCASSETGGRSQPQHFGDGTRLSIL.

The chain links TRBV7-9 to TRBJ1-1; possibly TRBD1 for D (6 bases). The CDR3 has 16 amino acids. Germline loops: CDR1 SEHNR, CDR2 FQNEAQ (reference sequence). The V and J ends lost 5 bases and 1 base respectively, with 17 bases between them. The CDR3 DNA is TGTGCCAGCAGCCCCTGGATACAGGGCGAGAACACTGAAGCTTTCTTT. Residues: CASSPWIQGENTEAFF.

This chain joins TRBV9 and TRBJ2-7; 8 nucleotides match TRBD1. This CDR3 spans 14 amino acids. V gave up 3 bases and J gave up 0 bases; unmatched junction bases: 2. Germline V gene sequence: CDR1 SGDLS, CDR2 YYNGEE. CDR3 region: CASSEGQDSYEQYF. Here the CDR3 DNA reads TGTGCCAGCAGCGAGGGACAGGACTCCTACGAGCAGTACTTC.